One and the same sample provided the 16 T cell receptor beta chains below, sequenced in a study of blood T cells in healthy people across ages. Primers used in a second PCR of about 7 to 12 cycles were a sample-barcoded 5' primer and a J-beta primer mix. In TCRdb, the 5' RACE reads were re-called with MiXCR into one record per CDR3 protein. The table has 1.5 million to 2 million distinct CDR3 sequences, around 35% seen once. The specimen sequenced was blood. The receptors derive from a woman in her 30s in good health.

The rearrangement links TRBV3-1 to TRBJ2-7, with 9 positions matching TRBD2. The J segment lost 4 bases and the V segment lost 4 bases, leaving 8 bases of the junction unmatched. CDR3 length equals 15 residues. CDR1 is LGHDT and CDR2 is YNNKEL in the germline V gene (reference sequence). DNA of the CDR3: TGTGCCAGCAGCCCCCTAGGGACTAGCAAGTACGAGCAGTACTTC. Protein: CASSPLGTSKYEQYF.

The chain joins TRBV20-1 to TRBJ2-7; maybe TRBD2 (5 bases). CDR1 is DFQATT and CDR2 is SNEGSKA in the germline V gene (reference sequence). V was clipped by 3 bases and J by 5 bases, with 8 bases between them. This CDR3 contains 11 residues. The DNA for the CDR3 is TGCAGTGCTAGCGAGGGCCACGAGCAGTACTTC. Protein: CSASEGHEQYF.

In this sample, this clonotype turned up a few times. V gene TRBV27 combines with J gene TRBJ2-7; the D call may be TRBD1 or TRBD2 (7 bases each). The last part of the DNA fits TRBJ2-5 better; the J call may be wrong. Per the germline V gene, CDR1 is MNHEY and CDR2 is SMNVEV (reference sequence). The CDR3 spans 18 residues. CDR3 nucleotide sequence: TGTGCCAGCAGTCCGACCCAGGGGGGGACCGCCCCCCAAGAGACCCAGTACTTC. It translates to CASSPTQGGTAPQETQYF.

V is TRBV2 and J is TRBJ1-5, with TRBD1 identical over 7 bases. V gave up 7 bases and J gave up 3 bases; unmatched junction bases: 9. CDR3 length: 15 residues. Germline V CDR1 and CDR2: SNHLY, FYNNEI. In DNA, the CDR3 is TGTGCCAGCATGGACAGGCAATGGGACAATCAGCCCCAGCATTTT. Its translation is CASMDRQWDNQPQHF.

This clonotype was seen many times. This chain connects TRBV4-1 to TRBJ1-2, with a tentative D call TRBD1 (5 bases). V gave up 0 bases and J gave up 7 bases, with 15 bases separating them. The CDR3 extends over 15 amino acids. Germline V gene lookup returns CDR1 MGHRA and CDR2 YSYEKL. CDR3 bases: TGCGCCAGCAGCCAAGATAGGCAGGGATTTTTTGGCTACACCTTC. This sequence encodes CASSQDRQGFFGYTF.

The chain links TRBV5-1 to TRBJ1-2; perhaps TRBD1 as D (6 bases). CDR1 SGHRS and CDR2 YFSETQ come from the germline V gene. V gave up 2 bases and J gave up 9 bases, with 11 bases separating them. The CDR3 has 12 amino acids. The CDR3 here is CASSFQGLSYTF. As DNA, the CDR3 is TGCGCCAGCAGCTTTCAGGGGTTAAGCTACACCTTC. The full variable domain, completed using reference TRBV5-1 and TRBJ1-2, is KAGVTQTPRYLIKTRGQQVTLSCSPISGHRSVSWYQQTPGQGLQFLFEYFSETQRNKGNFPGRFSGRQFSNSRSEMNVSTLELGDSALYLCASSFQGLSYTFGSGTRLTVV.

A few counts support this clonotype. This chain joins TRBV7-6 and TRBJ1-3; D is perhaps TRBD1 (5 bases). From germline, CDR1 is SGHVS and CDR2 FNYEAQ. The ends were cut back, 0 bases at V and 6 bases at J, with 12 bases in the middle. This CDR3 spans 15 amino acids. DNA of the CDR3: TGTGCCAGCAGCTTAGCGGGACCGCCTTTAAACACCATATATTTT. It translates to CASSLAGPPLNTIYF.

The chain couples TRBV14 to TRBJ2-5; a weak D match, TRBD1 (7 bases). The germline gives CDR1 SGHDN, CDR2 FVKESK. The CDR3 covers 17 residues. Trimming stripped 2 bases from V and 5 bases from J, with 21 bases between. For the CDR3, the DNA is TGTGCCAGCAGCCAAAAATACCCAAAACAGGGGAGGGAGACCCAGTACTTC. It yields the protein CASSQKYPKQGRETQYF.

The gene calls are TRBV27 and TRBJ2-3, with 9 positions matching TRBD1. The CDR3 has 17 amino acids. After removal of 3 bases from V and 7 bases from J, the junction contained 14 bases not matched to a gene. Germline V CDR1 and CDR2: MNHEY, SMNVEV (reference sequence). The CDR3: CASSLEGQGPFSNTQYF. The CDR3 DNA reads TGTGCCAGCAGTTTGGAGGGACAGGGACCCTTCTCAAATACGCAGTATTTT.

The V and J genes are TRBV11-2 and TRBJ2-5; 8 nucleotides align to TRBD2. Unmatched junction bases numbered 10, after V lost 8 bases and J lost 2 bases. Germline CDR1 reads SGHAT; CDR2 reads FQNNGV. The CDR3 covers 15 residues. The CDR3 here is CASGPGGGRQETQYF. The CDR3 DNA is TGTGCCAGCGGCCCGGGCGGGGGGCGGCAAGAGACCCAGTACTTC.

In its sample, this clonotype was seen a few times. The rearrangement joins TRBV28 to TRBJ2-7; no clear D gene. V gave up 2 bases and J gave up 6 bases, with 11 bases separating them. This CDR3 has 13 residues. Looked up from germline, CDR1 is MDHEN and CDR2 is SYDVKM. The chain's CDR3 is CASSLRWQTEQYF. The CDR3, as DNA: TGTGCCAGCAGTTTACGCTGGCAAACCGAGCAGTACTTC.

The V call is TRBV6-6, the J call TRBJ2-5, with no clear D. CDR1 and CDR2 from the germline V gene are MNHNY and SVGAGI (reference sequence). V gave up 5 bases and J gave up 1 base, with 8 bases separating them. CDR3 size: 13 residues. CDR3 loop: CASSPYPQETQYF. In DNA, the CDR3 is TGTGCCAGCAGTCCATACCCCCAAGAGACCCAGTACTTC.

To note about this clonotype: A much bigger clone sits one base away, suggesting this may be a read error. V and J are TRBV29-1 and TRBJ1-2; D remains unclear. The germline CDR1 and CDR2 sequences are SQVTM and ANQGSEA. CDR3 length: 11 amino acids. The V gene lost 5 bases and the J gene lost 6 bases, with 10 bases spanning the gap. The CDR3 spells CSVLGRNGYTF. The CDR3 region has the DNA TGCAGCGTTCTTGGGAGGAATGGCTACACCTTC.

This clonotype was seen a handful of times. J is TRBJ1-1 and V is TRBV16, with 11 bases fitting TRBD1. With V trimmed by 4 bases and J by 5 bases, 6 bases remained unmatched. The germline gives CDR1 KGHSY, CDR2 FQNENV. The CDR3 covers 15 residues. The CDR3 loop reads CASSLRTGGLTEAFF. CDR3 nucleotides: TGTGCCAGCAGCCTGCGGACAGGGGGCTTGACTGAAGCTTTCTTT.

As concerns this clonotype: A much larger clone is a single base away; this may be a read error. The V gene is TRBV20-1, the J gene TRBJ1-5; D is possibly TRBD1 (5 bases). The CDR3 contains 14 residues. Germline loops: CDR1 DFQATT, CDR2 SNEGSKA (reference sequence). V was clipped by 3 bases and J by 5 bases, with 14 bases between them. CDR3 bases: TGCAGTGCTAGGGAGACAAGGGGCGATCAGCCCCAGCATTTT. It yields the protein CSARETRGDQPQHF.

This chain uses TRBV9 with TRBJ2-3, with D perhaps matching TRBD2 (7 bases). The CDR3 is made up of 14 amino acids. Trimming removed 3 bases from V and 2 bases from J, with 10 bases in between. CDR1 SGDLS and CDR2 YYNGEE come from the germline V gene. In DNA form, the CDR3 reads TGTGCCAGCAGCGGAGCGGGACACACAGATACGCAGTATTTT. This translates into CASSGAGHTDTQYF.